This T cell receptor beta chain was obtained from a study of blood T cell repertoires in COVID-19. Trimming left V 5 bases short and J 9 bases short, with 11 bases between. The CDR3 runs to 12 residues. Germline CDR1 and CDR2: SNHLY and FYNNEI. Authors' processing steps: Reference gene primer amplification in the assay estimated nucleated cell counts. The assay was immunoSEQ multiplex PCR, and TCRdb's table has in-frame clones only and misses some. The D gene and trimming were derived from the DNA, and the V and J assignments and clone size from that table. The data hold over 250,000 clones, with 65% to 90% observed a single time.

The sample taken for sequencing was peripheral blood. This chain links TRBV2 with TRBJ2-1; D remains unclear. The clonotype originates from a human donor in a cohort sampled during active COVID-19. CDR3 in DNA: TGTGCCAGCAGTACCTCGGGTACTGAGCAGTTCTTC. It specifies CASSTSGTEQFF.